The next 25 T cell receptor beta chains were all read from a single sample in a study of beta chain features in type 1 diabetes. What was sequenced were expressed TCRB transcripts, since all of the isolated RNA had been reverse transcribed. The table came from immunoSEQ multiplex PCR; TCRdb's copy has only in-frame clones and leaves some out. The sample has 120,000 to 150,000 clones, about a tenth seen once. Sequenced sample: central memory CD4+ T cells from blood. The receptors originated from a woman in her forties in good health.

This clone was recorded a few times. This chain joins TRBV18 and TRBJ1-5, with 9 bases identical to TRBD1. The CDR3 totals 17 residues. From germline, CDR1 is KGHSH and CDR2 LQKENI. With V trimmed by 1 base and J by 3 bases, 7 bases remained unmatched. CDR3 residues: CASSPRVTGGFNQPQHF. The CDR3 nucleotides read TGTGCCAGCTCACCACGGGTAACAGGGGGCTTCAATCAGCCCCAGCATTTT.

The rearrangement uses TRBV27 and TRBJ1-5; 11 bases align to TRBD1. The trim removed 6 bases at V and 4 bases at J, leaving 5 bases unmatched. The CDR3 runs 15 residues. The germline CDR1 and CDR2 sequences are MNHEY and SMNVEV (reference sequence). The CDR3 bases are TGTGCCAGCAGACTTGGACAGGGGGCTAATCAGCCCCAGCATTTT. Translating it yields CASRLGQGANQPQHF.

A few counts support this clone. The rearrangement joins TRBV7-2 to TRBJ2-3, with 7 positions matching TRBD1. The length of the CDR3 is 15 residues. Germline CDR1 SGHTA, CDR2 FQGNSA. J was trimmed by 3 bases and V by 6 bases; bases with no gene match: 9. Written as DNA, the CDR3 is TGTGCCAGCAGTCAAAGACAGGGAAGTACAGATACGCAGTATTTT. Its protein product is CASSQRQGSTDTQYF.

The chain recombines TRBV5-1 with TRBJ2-5, with 7 nucleotides matching TRBD2. The V gene end was trimmed by 4 bases and the J gene end by 5 bases; junction bases not matched to a gene: 11. The CDR3 runs 15 residues. CDR1 is SGHRS and CDR2 is YFSETQ in the germline V gene. CDR3 sequence reads: CASSLGTTQLETQYF. CDR3 coding DNA: TGCGCCAGCAGCCTTGGGACTACCCAACTGGAGACCCAGTACTTC. The variable domain in full, with the rest retrieved from reference TRBV5-1 and TRBJ2-5, is KAGVTQTPRYLIKTRGQQVTLSCSPISGHRSVSWYQQTPGQGLQFLFEYFSETQRNKGNFPGRFSGRQFSNSRSEMNVSTLELGDSALYLCASSLGTTQLETQYFGPGTRLLVL.

This clone was counted a few times. This sequence joins TRBV28 and TRBJ1-3; a weak D match, TRBD1 (6 bases). In germline, CDR1 is MDHEN, CDR2 SYDVKM. The CDR3 has 14 amino acids. Trimming cost V 4 bases and J 6 bases, with 13 bases left between them. The CDR3 coding sequence is TGTGCCAGCAGTTCGGCCGGGACACAAAACACCATATATTTT. This gives the protein CASSSAGTQNTIYF.

This chain connects TRBV7-2 to TRBJ1-5; D is possibly TRBD1 (6 bases). The CDR3 runs to 14 residues. In germline, CDR1 is SGHTA, CDR2 FQGNSA. V lost 5 bases and J 6 bases, leaving 14 bases between the germline ends. The CDR3 loop is CASSHPGGGQPQHF. CDR3 coding DNA: TGTGCCAGCAGCCATCCGGGGGGCGGTCAGCCCCAGCATTTT.

This clone was counted many times. The J gene is TRBJ1-2, the V gene TRBV5-6; 9 nucleotides agree with TRBD1. Per germline, CDR1 SGHDT and CDR2 YYEEEE. J was trimmed by 1 base and V by 5 bases; bases with no gene match: 3. The CDR3 totals 14 residues. CDR3 region: CASRGTGRNYGYTF. CDR3 DNA: TGTGCCAGCAGGGGGACAGGGCGTAACTATGGCTACACCTTC.

Only a few counts were recorded for this clone. The V call is TRBV19, the J call TRBJ2-5; D is uncertain. Deletions cut 4 bases from V and 1 base from J, with 7 bases between. The V gene's germline CDR1 is LNHDA and CDR2 SQIVND (reference sequence). The CDR3 is 13 amino acids. The CDR3 bases are TGTGCCAGTAGTAGCGGCAGCCAAGAGACCCAGTACTTC. Translation: CASSSGSQETQYF.

This clone has just a few counts. This chain connects TRBV6-9 to TRBJ2-2; 8 nucleotides align to TRBD1. CDR1 is MNHGY and CDR2 is SVAAGI in the germline V gene. The CDR3 sequence is 15 residues long. V shed 7 bases, J shed 2 bases, and the junction held 6 bases outside the gene matches. Written as DNA, the CDR3 is TGTGCCAGCACCAACAGGGGGTATAACACCGGGGAGCTGTTTTTT. Protein product: CASTNRGYNTGELFF.

Here the CDR3 DNA reads TGCGCCAGCAGCTTGACAGGGACAAACACTGAAGCTTTCTTT. Amino acids: CASSLTGTNTEAFF. The genes are TRBV5-1 and TRBJ1-1; maybe TRBD1 (6 bases). Germline-derived CDR1 and CDR2 are SGHRS and YFSETQ. Between the trimmed V and J ends, which lost 1 base and 2 bases, there was a span of 9 bases. The length of the CDR3 is 14 residues.

The V and J genes are TRBV5-1 and TRBJ2-7; 9 positions match TRBD1. CDR1 is SGHRS, CDR2 YFSETQ, per germline. The CDR3 contains 15 residues. With 0 bases clipped from V and 5 bases from J, the junction kept 6 bases outside the gene matches. The CDR3 sequence: CASSLEGTGFNEQYF. Here the CDR3 DNA reads TGCGCCAGCAGCTTGGAGGGGACAGGGTTCAACGAGCAGTACTTC.

This clone turned up a few times. The chain links TRBV27 to TRBJ2-3, with D possibly TRBD1 on 6 matching bases. This CDR3 has 17 residues. CDR1 MNHEY and CDR2 SMNVEV come from the germline V gene (reference sequence). Trimming shortened V by 6 bases and J by 6 bases, and 25 bases separated the two germline ends. In DNA form, the CDR3 reads TGTGCCAGCAGCGGAGCCGGCAGAGGGTTTCAGGGGGATACGCAGTATTTT. It codes for CASSGAGRGFQGDTQYF.

The gene calls are TRBV18 and TRBJ2-3; D uncertain. The CDR3 contains 14 residues. The germline V gene has CDR1 KGHSH and CDR2 LQKENI. Trimming removed 3 bases at V and 0 bases at J, with 7 bases between. The CDR3 loop is CASSPTLSTDTQYF. The CDR3 DNA reads TGTGCCAGCTCACCTACTCTGAGCACAGATACGCAGTATTTT.

A note on this clone: Other nucleotide sequences in the sample specify the same CDR3. This rearrangement joins TRBV10-3 to TRBJ2-5; TRBD2 might be the D (6 bases). The V gene lost 2 bases and the J gene lost 1 base, with 11 bases spanning the gap. CDR1 ENHRY and CDR2 SYGVKD come from the germline V gene. This CDR3 is built from 15 residues. CDR3 sequence reads: CAISEGLAAQETQYF. For the CDR3, the DNA is TGTGCCATCAGTGAGGGTTTAGCGGCCCAAGAGACCCAGTACTTC.

The CDR3 bases are TGTGCCAGCAGCCAAGATGCAGGGGCGAATCAGCCCCAGCATTTT. This translates into CASSQDAGANQPQHF. The chain has TRBV4-2 and TRBJ1-5; tentative D call: TRBD1 (6 bases). Per germline, CDR1 LGHNA and CDR2 YNFKEQ. V lost 0 bases and J lost 4, with 10 bases in between. The CDR3 extends over 15 amino acids.

This clone was seen only a few times. V usage is TRBV18 and J usage is TRBJ2-2; D may be TRBD2 (6 bases). The ends were cut back, 6 bases at V and 2 bases at J, with 13 bases in the middle. Germline CDR1 KGHSH, CDR2 LQKENI. The CDR3 contains 15 residues. Here the CDR3 reads CASSLASANTGELFF. In DNA, the CDR3 is TGTGCCAGCTCGCTTGCTAGCGCAAACACCGGGGAGCTGTTTTTT.

V is TRBV6-5 and J is TRBJ2-1; 9 positions match TRBD1. Germline V gene data show CDR1 as MNHEY and CDR2 as SVGAGI. Trimming at V came to 10 bases and at J to 6 bases, leaving 10 bases not matched to a gene. The CDR3 loop spans 14 amino acids. CDR3 loop: CAIRGTGPSNEQFF. The CDR3 region has the DNA TGTGCCATCCGGGGGACAGGGCCCTCCAATGAGCAGTTCTTC.

This chain links TRBV21-1 with TRBJ1-2; the table names TRBD1, a call not compared with the DNA. TRBV21-1 is a pseudogene. The CDR3 sequence is 15 residues long. The CDR3 here is CASSKVCRGPYGYTF. CDR3 nucleotide sequence: TGTGCCAGCAGCAAAGTTTGCAGGGGGCCGTATGGCTACACCTTC.

The chain is built from TRBV4-3 and TRBJ1-6, with D perhaps matching TRBD1 (5 bases). Germline CDR1 reads LGHNA; CDR2 reads YSLEER. Trimming cost V 0 bases and J 10 bases, with 13 bases left between them. The CDR3 sequence is 15 residues long. CDR3 sequence reads: CASSQETQGSSPLHF. DNA of the CDR3: TGCGCCAGCAGCCAAGAAACCCAGGGAAGCTCACCCCTCCACTTT.

The chain carries TRBV15 and TRBJ1-5, with no clear D. The CDR3 loop spans 14 amino acids. Trimming pared 9 bases from V and 3 bases from J, leaving 15 bases between. Germline V gives CDR1 LNHNV, CDR2 YYDKDF (reference sequence). The CDR3 nucleotides read TGTGCCACGGCCGGGGTGCGGGTCAATCAGCCCCAGCATTTT. Residues: CATAGVRVNQPQHF.

This clone was counted a few times. This sequence joins TRBV10-1 and TRBJ2-5; 12 bases are shared with TRBD2. The CDR3 covers 15 residues. Germline values: CDR1 WNHNN, CDR2 SYGVQD (reference sequence). V dropped 8 bases and J dropped 4; count of bases not matched to a gene: 8. CDR3 amino acids: CASSRTSGDGETQYF. The CDR3 DNA follows: TGCGCCAGCTCTCGGACTAGCGGGGACGGAGAGACCCAGTACTTC.

The genes are TRBV5-4 and TRBJ2-1, with a tentative D call TRBD1 (7 bases). The germline V gene has CDR1 SGHNT and CDR2 YYREEE (reference sequence). This CDR3 is 14 amino acids long. Trimming left V 7 bases short and J 10 bases short, with 21 bases between. The CDR3 sequence: CASGQGGLSREQFF. The CDR3 DNA reads TGTGCCAGCGGGCAGGGGGGCTTGAGTAGGGAGCAGTTCTTC. Using reference TRBV5-4 and TRBJ2-1 for the parts outside the CDR3, the full variable domain is ETGVTQSPTHLIKTRGQQVTLRCSSQSGHNTVSWYQQALGQGPQFIFQYYREEENGRGNFPPRFSGLQFPNYSSELNVNALELDDSALYLCASGQGGLSREQFFGPGTRLTVL.

The chain joins TRBV29-1 to TRBJ1-3; tentatively, D is TRBD1 (5 bases). The CDR3 length is 12 residues. CDR1 SQVTM and CDR2 ANQGSEA come from the germline V gene. The V end lost 3 bases, the J end lost 8 bases, and 11 bases lay between the germline ends. The CDR3, as DNA: TGCAGCGTTGACACTGGGGGGGACACCATATATTTT. Encoded protein: CSVDTGGDTIYF.

This clone has more than one count but fewer than ten. V is TRBV6-5 and J is TRBJ2-5, with TRBD1 identical over 7 bases. The ends lost 6 bases at V and 7 bases at J; junction bases unmatched: 5. Per the germline V gene, CDR1 is MNHEY and CDR2 is SVGAGI. The length of the CDR3 is 12 residues. CDR3 region: CASRDRSRTQYF. The CDR3, as DNA: TGTGCCAGCAGGGACAGGTCAAGGACCCAGTACTTC.

This clone has only a few counts. CDR3 protein: CASSFGGAENNEQFF. The CDR3, as DNA: TGCGCCAGCAGCTTTGGGGGGGCGGAAAACAATGAGCAGTTCTTC. This chain uses TRBV5-1 with TRBJ2-1, with D possibly matching TRBD2 (7 bases). V was shortened by 2 bases and J by 5 bases, with 14 bases between the two germline ends. This CDR3 comprises 15 residues. Germline CDR1 SGHRS, CDR2 YFSETQ.